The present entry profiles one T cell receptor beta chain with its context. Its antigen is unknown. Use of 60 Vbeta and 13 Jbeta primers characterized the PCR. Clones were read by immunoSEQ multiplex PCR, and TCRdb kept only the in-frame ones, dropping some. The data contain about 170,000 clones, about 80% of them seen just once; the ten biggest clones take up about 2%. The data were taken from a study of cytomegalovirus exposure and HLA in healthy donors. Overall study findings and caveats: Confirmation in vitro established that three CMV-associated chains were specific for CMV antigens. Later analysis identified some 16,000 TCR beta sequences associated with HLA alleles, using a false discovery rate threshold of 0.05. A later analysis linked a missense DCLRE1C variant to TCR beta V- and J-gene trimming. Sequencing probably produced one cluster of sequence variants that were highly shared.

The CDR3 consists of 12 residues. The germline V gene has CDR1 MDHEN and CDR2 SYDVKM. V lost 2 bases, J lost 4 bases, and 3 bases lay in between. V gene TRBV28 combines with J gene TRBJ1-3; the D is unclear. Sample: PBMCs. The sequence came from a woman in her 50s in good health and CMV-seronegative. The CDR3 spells CASSLRGNTIYF. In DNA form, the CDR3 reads TGTGCCAGCAGTTTACGGGGAAACACCATATATTTT.